This entry lists 31 T cell receptor beta chains sequenced from one sample in a study of response to subunit inactivated influenza vaccine. Each CDR3 protein is one row after TCRdb ran MiXCR on the RT-PCR reads. The table has around 600,000 distinct CDR3 sequences, about 11% seen once; the top ten hold about 11%. These data were also reused for a study on T cells expressing NK-cell markers. This second study says: The authors generated TCR beta cDNA through 5'RACE template switching with UMIs.

The sample was PBMCs from blood, taken on the day of vaccination. The receptors were gathered from a man between 50 and 59 years old who received an inactivated influenza vaccine.

This chain links TRBV28 with TRBJ1-5; possible D gene TRBD1, 5 bases. The CDR3 has 16 amino acids. The V end was cut by 4 bases, the J end by 2 bases, with 15 bases between. CDR1 is MDHEN, CDR2 SYDVKM, per germline. The CDR3 coding sequence is TGTGCCAGCAGTTACTGGGGGGGGATGGGCAATCAGCCCCAGCATTTT. Its protein is CASSYWGGMGNQPQHF.

This clonotype was observed many times. The chain employs TRBV6-5 and TRBJ1-2; the D gene is possibly TRBD1 (5 bases). Germline V CDR1 and CDR2: MNHEY, SVGAGI. This CDR3 has 14 residues. Deletions cut 4 bases from V and 4 bases from J, with 13 bases between. For the CDR3, the DNA is TGTGCCAGCAGTTCGACAGCCGCTAGCTATGGCTACACCTTC. It encodes CASSSTAASYGYTF.

The chain combines TRBV12-3 or TRBV12-4 with TRBJ1-5; no clear D. V lost 4 bases and J 0 bases, leaving 10 bases between the germline ends. CDR3 size: 15 residues. CDR3 loop: CASSSERDSNQPQHF. The CDR3 nucleotides read TGTGCCAGCAGTTCCGAGAGGGATAGCAATCAGCCCCAGCATTTT.

This clonotype was seen a few times. This chain uses TRBV11-2 with TRBJ2-1, with D unresolved. V was clipped by 2 bases and J by 7 bases, with 9 bases between them. This CDR3 contains 13 residues. CDR1 and CDR2 (germline): SGHAT, FQNNGV. CDR3 region: CASSLYGANEQFF. The DNA of the CDR3 is TGTGCCAGCAGCTTATATGGAGCTAATGAGCAGTTCTTC.

This chain joins TRBV13 and TRBJ2-7, with 13 bases aligning to TRBD2. The germline CDR1 and CDR2 sequences are PRHDT and FYEKMQ (reference sequence). There are 16 residues in the CDR3. V shed 5 bases, J shed 4 bases, and the junction held 8 bases outside the gene matches. The CDR3: CASSPSGTSGMYEQYF. In nucleotides, the CDR3 is TGTGCCAGCAGCCCCTCCGGGACTAGCGGGATGTACGAGCAGTACTTC.

There are many counts of this clonotype. V and J are TRBV28 and TRBJ2-1; 7 bases line up with TRBD2. From germline, CDR1 is MDHEN and CDR2 SYDVKM. V dropped 1 base and J dropped 6; count of bases not matched to a gene: 3. This CDR3 has 14 residues. The CDR3 loop is CASSLSGGSNEQFF. CDR3 DNA sequence: TGTGCCAGCAGTTTATCGGGGGGTAGCAATGAGCAGTTCTTC. The full variable domain, completed using reference TRBV28 and TRBJ2-1, is DVKVTQSSRYLVKRTGEKVFLECVQDMDHENMFWYRQDPGLGLRLIYFSYDVKMKEKGDIPEGYSVSREKKERFSLILESASTNQTSMYLCASSLSGGSNEQFFGPGTRLTVL.

This rearrangement joins TRBV6-5 to TRBJ2-2; D gene uncertain. The CDR3 contains 14 residues. V was pared by 3 bases and J by 4 bases, with 9 bases between. Germline V gives CDR1 MNHEY, CDR2 SVGAGI. The CDR3 region is CASSYSVVTGELFF. CDR3 nucleotide sequence: TGTGCCAGCAGTTATTCGGTTGTCACCGGGGAGCTGTTTTTT.

This chain links TRBV12-3 or TRBV12-4 with TRBJ2-1; D may correspond to TRBD1 or TRBD2 (6 bases each). This CDR3 has 15 residues. V was cut by 1 base and J by 7 bases, with 14 bases left in between. The CDR3 region is CASSLGGAARNEQFF. CDR3 in DNA: TGTGCCAGCAGTTTAGGGGGGGCAGCCCGTAATGAGCAGTTCTTC.

The V and J genes are TRBV5-1 and TRBJ2-2, with D tentatively TRBD1 (6 bases). The germline V gene has CDR1 SGHRS and CDR2 YFSETQ. The CDR3 is 16 amino acids. Trimming stripped 0 bases from V and 5 bases from J, with 14 bases between. In DNA, the CDR3 is TGCGCCAGCAGCTTGGATGGGGGCCCTCGGACCGGGGAGCTGTTTTTT. Protein: CASSLDGGPRTGELFF. Based on the CDR3 plus reference TRBV5-1 and TRBJ2-2, the full variable domain is KAGVTQTPRYLIKTRGQQVTLSCSPISGHRSVSWYQQTPGQGLQFLFEYFSETQRNKGNFPGRFSGRQFSNSRSEMNVSTLELGDSALYLCASSLDGGPRTGELFFGEGSRLTVL.

This clonotype appeared many times. The rearrangement joins TRBV12-3 or TRBV12-4 to TRBJ1-4, with D tentatively TRBD1 (6 bases). Between the trimmed V and J ends, which lost 6 bases and 3 bases, there was a span of 11 bases. The CDR3 contains 14 residues. CDR3 nucleotides: TGTGCCAGCAGCCACAGGGACGCTAATGAAAAACTGTTTTTT. This codes for CASSHRDANEKLFF.

This rearrangement joins TRBV4-3 to TRBJ2-6; the D gene could be TRBD1 or TRBD2 (6 bases each). Germline V gives CDR1 LGHNA, CDR2 YSLEER. Between the trimmed V and J ends, which lost 3 bases and 3 bases, there was a span of 15 bases. CDR3 length: 17 residues. The DNA for the CDR3 is TGCGCCAGCAGCCAGGGGGGCGCTTTACTTGGGGCCAACGTCCTGACTTTC. Amino acids: CASSQGGALLGANVLTF.

This chain links TRBV14 with TRBJ2-6; 8 nucleotides agree with TRBD1. Germline V CDR1 and CDR2: SGHDN, FVKESK. V gave up 6 bases and J gave up 0 bases; unmatched junction bases: 4. The CDR3 consists of 16 residues. The CDR3 reads CASSQTGGSGANVLTF. The CDR3 bases are TGTGCCAGCAGTCAAACAGGGGGCTCTGGGGCCAACGTCCTGACTTTC. The full variable domain, rest sourced from reference TRBV14 and TRBJ2-6, is EAGVTQFPSHSVIEKGQTVTLRCDPISGHDNLYWYRRVMGKEIKFLLHFVKESKQDESGMPNNRFLAERTGGTYSTLKVQPAELEDSGVYFCASSQTGGSGANVLTFGAGSRLTVL.

Only a few counts were recorded for this clonotype. The chain is built from TRBV20-1 and TRBJ2-4; tentative D call: TRBD1 (6 bases). The CDR3 consists of 15 residues. The germline V and J ends were trimmed by 1 base and 0 bases, with 10 bases remaining between them. CDR1 is DFQATT, CDR2 SNEGSKA, per germline (reference sequence). CDR3 loop: CSARGGPLAKNIQYF. The CDR3 DNA reads as TGCAGTGCTAGAGGGGGGCCCTTAGCCAAAAACATTCAGTACTTC.

This clonotype was detected ten times or more. The chain is built from TRBV12-3 or TRBV12-4 and TRBJ2-3; 14 bases are shared with TRBD2. The CDR3 loop spans 16 amino acids. V dropped 4 bases and J dropped 3; count of bases not matched to a gene: 3. The CDR3 spells CASSWRTSGGTDTQYF. The CDR3 DNA is TGTGCCAGCAGTTGGAGGACTAGCGGGGGGACAGATACGCAGTATTTT.

This chain joins TRBV4-1 and TRBJ2-7; D might be TRBD1 (6 bases). CDR3 length: 15 amino acids. Germline CDR1 and CDR2: MGHRA and YSYEKL. Trimming removed 2 bases at V and 0 bases at J, with 11 bases between. This CDR3 reads CASSQSGTSSYEQYF. DNA for the CDR3: TGCGCCAGCAGCCAATCTGGGACATCCTCCTACGAGCAGTACTTC.

This clonotype was counted between two and nine times. V gene TRBV19 combines with J gene TRBJ1-5, with a tentative D call TRBD1 (5 bases). V lost 1 base and J lost 5, with 9 bases in between. Germline V gene data show CDR1 as LNHDA and CDR2 as SQIVND (reference sequence). The CDR3 loop spans 14 amino acids. The CDR3 bases are TGTGCCAGTAGTATAGTGCAGGGAGATCAGCCCCAGCATTTT. Protein product: CASSIVQGDQPQHF.

The J gene is TRBJ2-5, the V gene TRBV24-1, with 8 bases aligning to TRBD1. In germline, CDR1 is KGHDR, CDR2 SFDVKD. The junction had 14 bases not matched to a gene; V was cut back by 4 bases and J by 2 bases. This CDR3 is built from 18 residues. CDR3 DNA sequence: TGTGCCACCAGTGAGCCCGGTAGGACAGGGATCAAGCAAGAGACCCAGTACTTC. It codes for CATSEPGRTGIKQETQYF.

The V and J genes are TRBV6-1 and TRBJ2-5; 9 bases fit TRBD2. Unmatched junction bases numbered 10, after V lost 9 bases and J lost 2 bases. The length of the CDR3 is 15 residues. Germline CDR1 is MNHNS and CDR2 is SASEGT. CDR3 bases: TGTGCCAGTTCTGGGCGGGGGGGGACACAAGAGACCCAGTACTTC. Amino acid sequence: CASSGRGGTQETQYF.

The chain joins TRBV20-1 to TRBJ2-2; 9 bases fit TRBD1. Germline CDR1 DFQATT, CDR2 SNEGSKA (reference sequence). The V segment lost 6 bases and the J segment 4 bases; nucleotides outside the gene matches: 6. The CDR3 contains 14 residues. This CDR3 is CSAPGQGITGELFF. As DNA, the CDR3 is TGCAGTGCACCGGGACAGGGCATCACCGGGGAGCTGTTTTTT.

This clonotype showed up just a few times. The gene calls are TRBV14 and TRBJ2-3, with TRBD2 identical over 7 bases. V lost 1 base to trimming and J lost 2 bases; unmatched junction nucleotides: 6. Looked up from germline, CDR1 is SGHDN and CDR2 is FVKESK. The CDR3 runs 16 residues. CDR3 DNA sequence: TGTGCCAGCAGCCAAGGGACTAGTCGTAACACAGATACGCAGTATTTT. Its protein product is CASSQGTSRNTDTQYF.

This chain joins TRBV25-1 and TRBJ1-1; TRBD1 might be the D (6 bases). This CDR3 spans 13 amino acids. The germline V gene encodes CDR1 MGHDK and CDR2 SYGVNS. Trimming shortened V by 8 bases and J by 5 bases, and 15 bases separated the two germline ends. The CDR3, as DNA: TGTGCCAGCCGATCAGGGGTTGGGACTGAAGCTTTCTTT. This sequence encodes CASRSGVGTEAFF.

This clonotype was observed many times. The V and J genes are TRBV12-3 or TRBV12-4 and TRBJ1-2; D uncertain. Trimming took off 6 bases at V and 8 bases at J, with 16 bases between the two ends. The CDR3 loop spans 13 amino acids. CDR3 in DNA: TGTGCCAGCAGGCCAGTGTTGGGTTCCGGCTACACCTTC. This gives the protein CASRPVLGSGYTF.

This clonotype was seen only once. This chain links TRBV15 with TRBJ2-5, with D unclear. V was pared by 0 bases and J by 6 bases, with 8 bases between. There are 13 residues in the CDR3. CDR1 LNHNV and CDR2 YYDKDF come from the germline V gene (reference sequence). The CDR3 reads CATSREQKQTQYF. CDR3 nucleotide sequence: TGTGCCACCAGCAGAGAGCAGAAGCAGACCCAGTACTTC.

Written as DNA, the CDR3 is TGTGCCAGCATCAGACACCCTGGGGATGAGCAGTTCTTC. It yields the protein CASIRHPGDEQFF. V usage is TRBV14 and J usage is TRBJ2-1; D unclear. The CDR3 is 13 amino acids. V was trimmed by 7 bases and J by 8 bases, leaving 15 bases between them. The germline gives CDR1 SGHDN, CDR2 FVKESK. Drawing the rest from reference TRBV14 and TRBJ2-1, the complete variable domain is EAGVTQFPSHSVIEKGQTVTLRCDPISGHDNLYWYRRVMGKEIKFLLHFVKESKQDESGMPNNRFLAERTGGTYSTLKVQPAELEDSGVYFCASIRHPGDEQFFGPGTRLTVL.

This clonotype came up many times. The chain couples TRBV20-1 to TRBJ2-7; D is perhaps TRBD2 (5 bases). V was clipped by 5 bases and J by 2 bases, with 16 bases between them. Germline CDR1 and CDR2: DFQATT and SNEGSKA (reference sequence). The CDR3 runs 14 residues. CDR3 loop: CSAPYVGDPYEQYF. The CDR3 region has the DNA TGCAGTGCTCCCTATGTGGGAGACCCCTACGAGCAGTACTTC.

The chain uses TRBV20-1 and TRBJ1-6, with TRBD1 matching 7 bases. Germline CDR1 and CDR2: DFQATT and SNEGSKA (reference sequence). This CDR3 region has 14 residues. V lost 7 bases and J lost 3; bases outside the gene matches: 6. The CDR3 sequence is CSGTRDSYNSPLHF. CDR3 in DNA: TGCAGTGGCACCCGGGACAGCTATAATTCACCCCTCCACTTT.

There are many counts of this clonotype. The V gene is TRBV4-1, the J gene TRBJ2-1; D might be TRBD2 (6 bases). The germline V and J ends were trimmed by 3 bases and 0 bases, with 9 bases remaining between them. Per the germline V gene, CDR1 is MGHRA and CDR2 is YSYEKL. This CDR3 is built from 15 residues. The CDR3 region has the DNA TGCGCCAGCAGCCAGGGACTCGCCTCCTACAATGAGCAGTTCTTC. It translates to CASSQGLASYNEQFF.

This rearrangement joins TRBV19 to TRBJ2-3; D ambiguous. CDR3 length: 14 residues. The ends were cut back, 6 bases at V and 0 bases at J, with 10 bases in the middle. CDR1 and CDR2 (germline): LNHDA, SQIVND (reference sequence). The CDR3 loop is CASRSGLSTDTQYF. CDR3 nucleotide sequence: TGTGCCAGTAGGTCCGGCCTTAGCACAGATACGCAGTATTTT.

This clonotype was counted between two and nine times. This chain links TRBV7-9 with TRBJ2-7; 11 bases are a match to TRBD2. Germline assignment: CDR1 SEHNR and CDR2 FQNEAQ (reference sequence). The CDR3 sequence is 15 residues long. V lost 5 bases to trimming and J lost 0 bases; unmatched junction nucleotides: 3. CDR3 protein: CASSTLAGGSYEQYF. CDR3 nucleotide sequence: TGTGCCAGCAGCACGCTAGCGGGGGGCTCCTACGAGCAGTACTTC.

The chain combines TRBV25-1 with TRBJ1-6; a possible D gene is TRBD1 (6 bases). This CDR3 is built from 13 residues. The V end lost 4 bases, the J end lost 9 bases, and 10 bases lay between the germline ends. Germline V gene sequence: CDR1 MGHDK, CDR2 SYGVNS. The CDR3 DNA reads as TGTGCCAGCAGTGCGGACAGTGTTTCACCCCTCCACTTT. Protein product: CASSADSVSPLHF.

This clonotype was seen at least ten times. The V and J genes are TRBV6-2 or TRBV6-3 and TRBJ2-2, with D possibly being TRBD2 (5 bases). Between the trimmed V and J ends, which lost 4 bases and 5 bases, there was a span of 14 bases. The CDR3 extends over 15 amino acids. Germline V gene lookup returns CDR1 MNHEY and CDR2 SVGEGT. The CDR3 loop reads CASSSPSRETGELFF. CDR3 bases: TGTGCCAGCAGTTCACCATCGAGGGAGACCGGGGAGCTGTTTTTT.